The next 21 T cell receptor beta chains were all read from a single sample in a study of T cells in Graves' hyperthyroidism and ophthalmopathy. There were TCR beta CDR3 regions amplified from RNA transcripts. The TCR CDR3 first-round RT-PCR relied on the HTBI primer set. TCRdb called the multiplex PCR reads again in MiXCR, with one record for every CDR3 protein. The table records 620,000 or so distinct CDR3 sequences, about 14% of them present only once. The sequenced material came from blood. These receptors were taken from a woman in her forties or fifties with Graves' ophthalmopathy.

The V and J genes are TRBV7-2 and TRBJ2-3; perhaps D is TRBD1 or TRBD2 (6 bases each). V was shortened by 1 base and J by 0 bases, with 11 bases between the two germline ends. Germline CDR1 SGHTA, CDR2 FQGNSA. The CDR3 consists of 16 residues. The CDR3 reads CASSLGGTTSTDTQYF. In DNA form, the CDR3 reads TGTGCCAGCAGCTTAGGCGGGACAACTAGCACAGATACGCAGTATTTT. Complete variable domain (other parts from reference TRBV7-2 and TRBJ2-3): GAGVSQSPSNKVTEKGKDVELRCDPISGHTALYWYRQSLGQGLEFLIYFQGNSAPDKSGLPSDRFSAERTGGSVSTLTIQRTQQEDSAVYLCASSLGGTTSTDTQYFGPGTRLTVL.

This clonotype was found many times. The chain is built from TRBV28 and TRBJ2-7, with 10 nucleotides matching TRBD1. The length of the CDR3 is 15 residues. Germline-derived CDR1 and CDR2 are MDHEN and SYDVKM. V lost 4 bases, J lost 3 bases, and 6 bases stayed unmatched. The CDR3 DNA reads as TGTGCCAGCAGTTCGAACCGGGACAGGGGCTACGAGCAGTACTTC. This encodes CASSSNRDRGYEQYF.

Many counts were recorded for this clonotype. The rearrangement links TRBV4-3 to TRBJ2-7; TRBD2 matches 9 bases. This CDR3 comprises 15 residues. CDR1 is LGHNA and CDR2 is YSLEER in the germline V gene. V was clipped by 2 bases and J by 5 bases; unmatched bases: 7. CDR3 DNA sequence: TGCGCCAGCAGCCAAAGAGCGGGAGGTCTGCACGAGCAGTACTTC. Translation gives CASSQRAGGLHEQYF.

This clonotype was observed many times. The rearrangement links TRBV4-2 to TRBJ1-1; tentative D call: TRBD1 (6 bases). The CDR3 runs to 13 residues. The ends were cut back, 4 bases at V and 3 bases at J, with 9 bases in the middle. From germline, CDR1 is LGHNA and CDR2 YNFKEQ. CDR3 region: CASSPAGDTEAFF. The CDR3 nucleotides read TGTGCCAGCAGCCCCGCAGGGGACACTGAAGCTTTCTTT.

This chain joins TRBV6-1 and TRBJ2-4; 8 bases are a match to TRBD1. The germline V gene encodes CDR1 MNHNS and CDR2 SASEGT. Trimming took 5 bases from V and 1 from J; bases not matched to a gene: 7. The CDR3 has 16 residues. The CDR3 protein is CASSSGTGNAKNIQYF. The CDR3 bases are TGTGCCAGCAGTTCTGGGACAGGCAACGCCAAAAACATTCAGTACTTC.

This clonotype has only a few counts. The chain carries TRBV9 and TRBJ2-1; D may correspond to TRBD1 or TRBD2 (5 bases each). Germline assignment: CDR1 SGDLS and CDR2 YYNGEE. The V and J ends lost 0 bases and 12 bases respectively, with 19 bases between them. The CDR3 covers 15 residues. Here the CDR3 reads CASSVGRDPKLGQFF. The CDR3, as DNA: TGTGCCAGCAGCGTAGGCCGGGACCCCAAGCTTGGGCAGTTCTTC.

This clonotype was seen ten or more times. The chain carries TRBV27 and TRBJ2-7; the D gene is possibly TRBD1 (7 bases). Germline CDR1 MNHEY, CDR2 SMNVEV (reference sequence). Trimming left V 3 bases short and J 3 bases short, with 15 bases between. The CDR3 is 15 amino acids. The CDR3 DNA reads TGTGCCAGCAGTTTGGGGCAGGGGGGCTTCTACGAGCAGTACTTC. This translates into CASSLGQGGFYEQYF.

The chain joins TRBV29-1 to TRBJ2-3, with D possibly being TRBD1 or TRBD2 (6 bases each). Germline assignment: CDR1 SQVTM and CDR2 ANQGSEA. The V end lost 3 bases, the J end lost 1 base, and 11 bases lay between the germline ends. CDR3 length: 14 residues. The CDR3 region is CSVERGVRTDTQYF. The CDR3 DNA reads TGCAGCGTTGAGAGGGGGGTGCGCACAGATACGCAGTATTTT.

This clonotype was recorded many times. This rearrangement joins TRBV20-1 to TRBJ2-7, with 7 bases aligning to TRBD2. Germline values: CDR1 DFQATT, CDR2 SNEGSKA (reference sequence). The CDR3 runs 13 residues. V was clipped by 5 bases and J by 4 bases; unmatched bases: 8. CDR3 region: CSAAAGAAYEQYF. CDR3 nucleotide sequence: TGCAGTGCTGCCGCGGGAGCCGCTTACGAGCAGTACTTC.

This clonotype was seen more than once but under ten times. The chain recombines TRBV29-1 with TRBJ2-2; D is possibly TRBD1 (8 bases). V lost 6 bases to trimming and J lost 4 bases, with 15 bases between them. The CDR3 extends over 14 amino acids. Germline CDR1 is SQVTM and CDR2 is ANQGSEA. In DNA form, the CDR3 reads TGCAGCGTAGCGGGACAGGAGATCACCGGGGAGCTGTTTTTT. It codes for CSVAGQEITGELFF.

This clonotype was seen many times. The chain links TRBV6-1 to TRBJ1-1; weak D call: TRBD1 (6 bases). Germline V CDR1 and CDR2: MNHNS, SASEGT. Trimming stripped 7 bases from V and 1 base from J, with 19 bases between. The CDR3 is 16 amino acids. The CDR3 loop is CASTSRGWTANTEAFF. The CDR3 nucleotides are TGTGCCAGCACCTCTCGAGGGTGGACAGCGAACACTGAAGCTTTCTTT.

This clonotype has ten or more counts. V gene TRBV5-5 combines with J gene TRBJ2-2, with a weak D call TRBD2 (5 bases). Trimming cost V 0 bases and J 5 bases, with 11 bases left between them. There are 15 residues in the CDR3. Germline CDR1 SGHKS, CDR2 YYEKEE (reference sequence). CDR3 DNA sequence: TGTGCCAGCAGCTTGGGACCCCTAGCAACCGGGGAGCTGTTTTTT. Protein product: CASSLGPLATGELFF.

This clonotype was recorded at least ten times. The V gene is TRBV9, the J gene TRBJ2-5; no clear D gene. The germline V gene encodes CDR1 SGDLS and CDR2 YYNGEE. V was cut by 0 bases and J by 0 bases, with 6 bases left in between. The CDR3 length is 14 residues. The CDR3 nucleotides are TGTGCCAGCAGCGTAGGGGTGTACCAAGAGACCCAGTACTTC. Protein product: CASSVGVYQETQYF.

The chain recombines TRBV7-6 with TRBJ2-3; 11 bases fit TRBD2. The ends lost 3 bases at V and 3 bases at J; junction bases unmatched: 11. Germline lookup yields CDR1 SGHVS and CDR2 FNYEAQ. The CDR3 is 18 amino acids. For the CDR3, the DNA is TGTGCCAGCAGCTTGGAACTAGCGGGAGTGATCAAGACAGATACGCAGTATTTT. This translates into CASSLELAGVIKTDTQYF.

This clonotype was recorded at least ten times. V and J are TRBV28 and TRBJ2-1; D possibly corresponds to TRBD2 (7 bases). The CDR3 spans 15 residues. In germline, CDR1 is MDHEN, CDR2 SYDVKM. Trimming stripped 6 bases from V and 9 bases from J, with 21 bases between. CDR3 in DNA: TGTGCCAGCAGCCGGACTAGGGGGGGTTGGGGTGAGCAGTTCTTC. Residues: CASSRTRGGWGEQFF.

This clonotype was seen many times. CDR3 bases: TGTGCCAGCACTACCGTACGAAATGAGCAGTTCTTC. Translation gives CASTTVRNEQFF. The gene calls are TRBV6-2 or TRBV6-3 and TRBJ2-1; D is ambiguous. The germline CDR1 and CDR2 sequences are MNHEY and SVGEGT. The CDR3 is 12 residues long. V shed 7 bases and J shed 7 bases, with 11 bases lying between them.

The table lists this clonotype with a few counts. The chain combines TRBV24-1 with TRBJ2-2; D might be TRBD2 (5 bases). The CDR3 sequence is 19 residues long. Trimming removed 4 bases at V and 1 base at J, with 21 bases between. Germline V gene lookup returns CDR1 KGHDR and CDR2 SFDVKD. CDR3 region: CATSDPPGQSGGNTGELFF. The CDR3 region has the DNA TGTGCCACCAGTGACCCCCCGGGCCAAAGCGGCGGGAACACCGGGGAGCTGTTTTTT.

This clonotype was detected ten times or more. The chain carries TRBV28 and TRBJ1-4; D is perhaps TRBD1 (5 bases). CDR1 is MDHEN, CDR2 SYDVKM, per germline. Trimming shortened V by 9 bases and J by 1 base, and 9 bases separated the two germline ends. The CDR3 is made up of 13 amino acids. The CDR3 region has the DNA TGTGCCAGTCGGGACGGAACTAATGAAAAACTGTTTTTT. Translation gives CASRDGTNEKLFF.

The chain carries TRBV27 and TRBJ2-4; possibly TRBD1 for D (6 bases). This CDR3 has 15 residues. Germline V gene sequence: CDR1 MNHEY, CDR2 SMNVEV (reference sequence). Trimming removed 2 bases from V and 6 bases from J, with 14 bases in between. CDR3 sequence reads: CASSLAGVGRNIQYF. CDR3 nucleotides: TGTGCCAGCAGTTTAGCAGGGGTGGGTAGAAACATTCAGTACTTC.

This clonotype was counted ten times or more. The chain is built from TRBV3-1 and TRBJ2-1, with D perhaps matching TRBD1 (6 bases). Looked up from germline, CDR1 is LGHDT and CDR2 is YNNKEL (reference sequence). The ends were cut back, 6 bases at V and 7 bases at J, with 10 bases in the middle. The CDR3 length is 12 residues. The CDR3 DNA is TGTGCCAGCAGTCCAACAGGGAATGAGCAGTTCTTC. Its translation is CASSPTGNEQFF.

The genes are TRBV20-1 and TRBJ2-5, with TRBD2 as a possible D gene (8 bases). The CDR3 length is 17 residues. CDR1 DFQATT and CDR2 SNEGSKA come from the germline V gene (reference sequence). The V end was cut by 1 base, the J end by 5 bases, with 23 bases between. The CDR3 protein is CSARAGGGGRRIETQYF. CDR3 coding DNA: TGCAGTGCTAGAGCGGGAGGGGGCGGGAGGAGGATCGAGACCCAGTACTTC.